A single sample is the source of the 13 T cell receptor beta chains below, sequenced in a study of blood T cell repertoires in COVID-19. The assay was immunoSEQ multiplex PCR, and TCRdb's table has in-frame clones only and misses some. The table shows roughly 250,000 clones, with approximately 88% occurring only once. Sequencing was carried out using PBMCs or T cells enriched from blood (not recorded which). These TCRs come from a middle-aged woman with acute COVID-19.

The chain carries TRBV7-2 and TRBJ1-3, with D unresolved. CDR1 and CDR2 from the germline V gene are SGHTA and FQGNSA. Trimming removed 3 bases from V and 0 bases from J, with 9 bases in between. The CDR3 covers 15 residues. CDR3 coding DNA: TGTGCCAGCAGCTTTTATACCAGCTCTGGAAACACCATATATTTT. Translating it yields CASSFYTSSGNTIYF.

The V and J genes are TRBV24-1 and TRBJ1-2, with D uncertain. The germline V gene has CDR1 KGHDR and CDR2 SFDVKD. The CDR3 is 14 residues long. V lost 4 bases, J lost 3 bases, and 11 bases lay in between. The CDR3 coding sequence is TGTGCCACCAGTGACTCCCGGACTTACTATGGCTACACCTTC. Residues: CATSDSRTYYGYTF.

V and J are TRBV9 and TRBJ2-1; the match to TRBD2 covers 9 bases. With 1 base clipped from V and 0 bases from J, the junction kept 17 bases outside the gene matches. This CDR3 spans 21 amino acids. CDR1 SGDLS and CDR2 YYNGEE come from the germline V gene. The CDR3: CASSVLAGVPLGGSSYNEQFF. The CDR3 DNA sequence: TGTGCCAGCAGCGTATTAGCGGGAGTTCCTTTGGGGGGGAGCTCCTACAATGAGCAGTTCTTC.

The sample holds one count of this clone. Here the CDR3 reads CASSPQPAGTNEKLFF. The CDR3 bases are TGCGCCAGCAGCCCCCAGCCCGCGGGAACTAATGAAAAACTGTTTTTT. The V gene is TRBV5-1, the J gene TRBJ1-4, with no clear D. Trimming left V 4 bases short and J 1 base short, with 14 bases between. CDR1 and CDR2 from the germline V gene are SGHRS and YFSETQ. CDR3 length: 16 residues. Full variable domain (rest looked up from reference TRBV5-1 and TRBJ1-4): KAGVTQTPRYLIKTRGQQVTLSCSPISGHRSVSWYQQTPGQGLQFLFEYFSETQRNKGNFPGRFSGRQFSNSRSEMNVSTLELGDSALYLCASSPQPAGTNEKLFFGSGTQLSVL.

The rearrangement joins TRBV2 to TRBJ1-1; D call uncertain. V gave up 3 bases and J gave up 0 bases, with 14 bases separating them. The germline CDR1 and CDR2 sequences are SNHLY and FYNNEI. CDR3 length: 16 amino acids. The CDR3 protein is CASSERPPRMNTEAFF. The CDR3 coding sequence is TGTGCCAGCAGTGAGAGGCCGCCGAGGATGAACACTGAAGCTTTCTTT.

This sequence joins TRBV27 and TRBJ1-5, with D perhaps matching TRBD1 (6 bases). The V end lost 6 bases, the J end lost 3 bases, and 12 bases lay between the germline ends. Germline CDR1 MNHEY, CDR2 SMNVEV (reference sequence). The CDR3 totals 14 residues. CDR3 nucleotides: TGTGCCAGCAGACATACAGGGACCAATCAGCCCCAGCATTTT. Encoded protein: CASRHTGTNQPQHF.

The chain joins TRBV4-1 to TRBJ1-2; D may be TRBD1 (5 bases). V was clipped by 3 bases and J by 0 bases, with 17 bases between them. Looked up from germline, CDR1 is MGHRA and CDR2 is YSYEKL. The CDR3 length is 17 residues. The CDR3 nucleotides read TGCGCCAGCAGCCACCGTATGGGGCAGCGCCCTAACTATGGCTACACCTTC. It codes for CASSHRMGQRPNYGYTF.

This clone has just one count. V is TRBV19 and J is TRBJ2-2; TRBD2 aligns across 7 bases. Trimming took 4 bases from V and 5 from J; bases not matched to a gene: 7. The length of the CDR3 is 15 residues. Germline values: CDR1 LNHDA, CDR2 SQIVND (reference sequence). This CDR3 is CASSRAGVGTGELFF. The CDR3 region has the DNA TGTGCCAGTAGTAGGGCGGGAGTGGGAACCGGGGAGCTGTTTTTT.

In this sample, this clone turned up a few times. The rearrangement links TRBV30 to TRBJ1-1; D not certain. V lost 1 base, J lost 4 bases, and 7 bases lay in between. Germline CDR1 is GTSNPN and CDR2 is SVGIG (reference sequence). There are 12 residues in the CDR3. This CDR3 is CAWSGRFTEAFF. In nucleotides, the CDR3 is TGTGCCTGGAGTGGTCGGTTCACTGAAGCTTTCTTT.

CDR3 sequence: CASSFSGIQGGIGNTIYF. Here the CDR3 DNA reads TGTGCCAGCAGTTTTTCGGGAATACAGGGAGGGATTGGAAACACCATATATTTT. The chain recombines TRBV28 with TRBJ1-3; D perhaps matches TRBD1 (6 bases). The germline gives CDR1 MDHEN, CDR2 SYDVKM. This CDR3 is 18 amino acids long. V gave up 3 bases and J gave up 3 bases, with 21 bases separating them.

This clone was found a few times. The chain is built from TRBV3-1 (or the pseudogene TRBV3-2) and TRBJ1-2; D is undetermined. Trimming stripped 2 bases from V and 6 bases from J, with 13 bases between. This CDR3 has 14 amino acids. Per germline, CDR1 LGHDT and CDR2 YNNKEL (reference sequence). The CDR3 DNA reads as TGTGCCAGCAGCCAATTCTTAGGAGGAGATGGCTACACCTTC. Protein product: CASSQFLGGDGYTF.

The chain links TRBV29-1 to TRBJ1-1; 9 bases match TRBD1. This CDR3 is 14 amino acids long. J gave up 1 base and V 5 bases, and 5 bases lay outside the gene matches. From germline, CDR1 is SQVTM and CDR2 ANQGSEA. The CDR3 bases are TGCAGCGTTCGGACAGGGGCCTCGAACACTGAAGCTTTCTTT. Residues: CSVRTGASNTEAFF.

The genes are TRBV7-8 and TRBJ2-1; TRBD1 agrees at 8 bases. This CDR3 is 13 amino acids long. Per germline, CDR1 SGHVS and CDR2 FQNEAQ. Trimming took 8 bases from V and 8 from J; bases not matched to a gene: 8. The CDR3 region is CASGGQGADEQFF. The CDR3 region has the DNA TGTGCCAGCGGCGGGCAGGGGGCCGATGAGCAGTTCTTC.